Shown below are 24 T cell receptor beta chains from a single sample sequenced in a study of T cell repertoires in cytomegalovirus infection. Each CDR3 protein is one row after TCRdb ran MiXCR on the reads. Of around 740,000 distinct CDR3 sequences listed, roughly 36% are singletons. What was sequenced was PBMCs. The receptors derive from a human donor in good health (CMV status not recorded). Some clones in this sample may be carry-over from other donors' samples.

In DNA form, the CDR3 reads TGTGCCAGCAGTGAATTGGGAAGGGGGGCTGAAGCTTTCTTT. Translating gives CASSELGRGAEAFF. V and J are TRBV25-1 and TRBJ1-1, with D possibly TRBD1 on 6 matching bases. The CDR3 contains 14 residues. The V end was cut by 1 base, the J end by 6 bases, with 12 bases between. CDR1 MGHDK and CDR2 SYGVNS come from the germline V gene.

This chain uses TRBV7-6 with TRBJ2-7; no definite D call. Germline lookup yields CDR1 SGHVS and CDR2 FNYEAQ. V lost 5 bases to trimming and J lost 6 bases, with 14 bases between them. The CDR3 totals 13 residues. The CDR3 DNA reads as TGTGCCAGCAGCCAACCACCCCTTTCCGAGCAGTACTTC. It translates to CASSQPPLSEQYF.

This clonotype was observed a few times. V is TRBV7-6 and J is TRBJ2-5; D uncertain. Germline V gene sequence: CDR1 SGHVS, CDR2 FNYEAQ. V lost 1 base to trimming and J lost 2 bases, with 8 bases between them. This CDR3 comprises 14 residues. CDR3 loop: CASSLVVGQETQYF. In nucleotides, the CDR3 is TGTGCCAGCAGCTTAGTGGTTGGACAAGAGACCCAGTACTTC.

This clonotype has a handful of counts. This chain links TRBV20-1 with TRBJ2-3, with 9 bases identical to TRBD1. This CDR3 has 14 amino acids. Trimming took 2 bases from V and 5 from J; bases not matched to a gene: 5. Germline loops: CDR1 DFQATT, CDR2 SNEGSKA (reference sequence). The CDR3 loop is CSARTTGGLDTQYF. CDR3 bases: TGCAGTGCTAGAACGACAGGGGGTCTAGATACGCAGTATTTT.

Only a few counts were recorded for this clonotype. The CDR3 DNA follows: TGTGCCAGCAGTCCTCGGACAGAGGGGACCGGGGAGCTGTTTTTT. This gives the protein CASSPRTEGTGELFF. This chain connects TRBV6-1 to TRBJ2-2; a possible D gene is TRBD1 (6 bases). V was trimmed by 5 bases and J by 5 bases, leaving 15 bases between them. CDR1 is MNHNS, CDR2 SASEGT, per germline. This CDR3 spans 15 amino acids.

This clonotype was detected a few times. The chain joins TRBV6-1 to TRBJ2-1; TRBD2 is a possible D gene (6 bases). The CDR3 totals 18 residues. V lost 8 bases, J lost 5 bases, and 28 bases lay in between. In germline, CDR1 is MNHNS, CDR2 SASEGT. This chain's CDR3 is CASPRAGRLWEVDNEQFF. CDR3 bases: TGTGCCAGCCCCCGTGCGGGGAGGTTATGGGAGGTTGACAATGAGCAGTTCTTC.

CDR3 protein: CASSSGDRDTEAFF. CDR3 coding DNA: TGTGCCAGCAGTTCTGGAGACAGGGACACTGAAGCTTTCTTT. The genes are TRBV3-1 and TRBJ1-1; 7 bases are shared with TRBD1. Germline trimming cut 6 bases from V and 3 bases from J; bases unmatched to any gene: 7. CDR3 length: 14 residues. In germline, CDR1 is LGHDT, CDR2 YNNKEL (reference sequence).

The V call is TRBV24-1, the J call TRBJ1-1; maybe TRBD1 (5 bases). The CDR3 length is 12 residues. The germline gives CDR1 KGHDR, CDR2 SFDVKD. Trimming cost V 10 bases and J 7 bases, with 15 bases left between them. CDR3 DNA sequence: TGTGCCACAACCCGGGGAACAGGTGAAGCTTTCTTT. Protein product: CATTRGTGEAFF.

This chain connects TRBV6-1 to TRBJ2-3, with 8 bases matching TRBD2. This CDR3 spans 13 amino acids. V gave up 7 bases and J gave up 3 bases; unmatched junction bases: 3. In germline, CDR1 is MNHNS, CDR2 SASEGT. CDR3 loop: CASNLAGTDTQYF. For the CDR3, the DNA is TGTGCCAGCAACCTAGCGGGTACAGATACGCAGTATTTT.

This clonotype was observed a few times. The V gene is TRBV27, the J gene TRBJ1-5; no clear D gene. Germline loops: CDR1 MNHEY, CDR2 SMNVEV (reference sequence). V gave up 3 bases and J gave up 9 bases, with 12 bases separating them. The CDR3 consists of 13 residues. DNA of the CDR3: TGTGCCAGCAGTTTCGGGCCCCGGAGGCCCCAGCATTTT. Translated, it gives CASSFGPRRPQHF.

The rearrangement uses TRBV12-3 or TRBV12-4 and TRBJ2-1; D tentatively reads TRBD1 or TRBD2 (6 bases each). The CDR3 spans 14 residues. V lost 7 bases to trimming and J lost 5 bases, with 15 bases between them. The CDR3 spells CASTLGGQNNEQFF. The CDR3 region has the DNA TGTGCCAGCACCTTGGGGGGACAAAACAATGAGCAGTTCTTC.

This clonotype has just a few counts. The CDR3 region is CASSILGRMTPGQVDNEQFF. The DNA of the CDR3 is TGTGCCAGTAGTATACTAGGTCGGATGACTCCGGGACAGGTTGATAATGAGCAGTTCTTC. The chain couples TRBV19 to TRBJ2-1, with TRBD1 matching 8 bases. Germline V gives CDR1 LNHDA, CDR2 SQIVND (reference sequence). The CDR3 loop spans 20 amino acids. V trimming: 2 bases; J trimming: 7 bases; junction bases outside the gene matches: 22.

This clonotype appeared a few times. The chain links TRBV7-6 to TRBJ2-6; 7 positions match TRBD1. V trimming: 3 bases; J trimming: 3 bases; junction bases outside the gene matches: 8. Germline assignment: CDR1 SGHVS and CDR2 FNYEAQ. The CDR3 runs 17 residues. CDR3 DNA: TGTGCCAGCAGCTTGAGACAGGGTATCAGTGGGGCCAACGTCCTGACTTTC. Translation: CASSLRQGISGANVLTF.

A few counts support this clonotype. The chain uses TRBV7-3 and TRBJ1-1; D remains unclear. CDR1 is SGHTA, CDR2 FQGTGA, per germline. This CDR3 spans 13 amino acids. V lost 1 base and J lost 8, with 11 bases in between. The CDR3 DNA reads as TGTGCCAGCAGCTTAAATCCGGGCTTCGAAGCTTTCTTT. It translates to CASSLNPGFEAFF.

As to this clonotype: The junction does not match germline at one end; this may be a read error. J is TRBJ1-5 and V is TRBV28, with no clear D. The CDR3 is 15 amino acids. Germline lookup yields CDR1 MDHEN and CDR2 SYDVKM. CDR3 DNA: TGTGCCAGCACTAGAGGACGGTTTAGCAATCAGCCCAAGCATTTT. Amino acids: CASTRGRFSNQPKHF.

This clonotype came up once. Germline and junction disagree at one end, which may indicate a read error. This rearrangement joins TRBV4-1 to TRBJ2-4; D remains unclear. The CDR3 has 15 amino acids. Germline CDR1 reads MGHRA; CDR2 reads YSYEKL. The CDR3, as DNA: TGCGACAGCAGCCAAGACCCAAGGGTTCAAAACCTTCAGTACTTC. Translating it yields CDSSQDPRVQNLQYF.

This clonotype was seen only a few times. The rearrangement links TRBV5-4 to TRBJ1-1, with D possibly matching TRBD1 (5 bases). V was trimmed by 2 bases and J by 1 base, leaving 9 bases between them. The length of the CDR3 is 14 residues. The germline V gene has CDR1 SGHNT and CDR2 YYREEE (reference sequence). CDR3 protein: CASSFRGENTEAFF. DNA of the CDR3: TGTGCCAGCAGCTTCAGAGGGGAGAACACTGAAGCTTTCTTT.

V usage is TRBV19 and J usage is TRBJ2-1; D gene unclear. With 3 bases removed from V and 0 bases from J, the gap between germline ends came to 9 bases. There are 15 residues in the CDR3. Looked up from germline, CDR1 is LNHDA and CDR2 is SQIVND (reference sequence). CDR3: CASSIRAASYNEQFF. CDR3 nucleotides: TGTGCCAGTAGTATCCGGGCAGCCTCCTACAATGAGCAGTTCTTC.

This clonotype has a handful of counts. In DNA, the CDR3 is TGTGCCAGCAGTATCCTAACAGGGGGCGAAGAGACCCAGTACTTC. Translated, it gives CASSILTGGEETQYF. This chain joins TRBV11-2 and TRBJ2-5, with 9 bases identical to TRBD1. Trimming took 6 bases from V and 3 from J; bases not matched to a gene: 8. Germline CDR1 and CDR2: SGHAT and FQNNGV. The CDR3 has 15 residues.

J is TRBJ1-5 and V is TRBV29-1, with TRBD1 matching over 7 bases. The CDR3 totals 14 residues. Germline V CDR1 and CDR2: SQVTM, ANQGSEA. The J segment lost 4 bases and the V segment lost 5 bases, leaving 8 bases of the junction unmatched. The CDR3 nucleotides read TGCAGCGTTCGACAGGGAGGTGAGAATCAGCCCCAGCATTTT. Translation: CSVRQGGENQPQHF. Full variable domain (remainder filled in from reference TRBV29-1 and TRBJ1-5): SAVISQKPSRDICQRGTSLTIQCQVDSQVTMMFWYRQQPGQSLTLIATANQGSEATYESGFVIDKFPISRPNLTFSTLTVSNMSPEDSSIYLCSVRQGGENQPQHFGDGTRLSIL.

V is TRBV7-9 and J is TRBJ1-1, with no clear D. V lost 10 bases, J lost 0 bases, and 12 bases lay in between. Germline V CDR1 and CDR2: SEHNR, FQNEAQ (reference sequence). The CDR3 has 13 amino acids. CDR3 bases: TGTGCCAAAGAGATAATCATGAACACTGAAGCTTTCTTT. The encoded protein is CAKEIIMNTEAFF.

V usage is TRBV7-4 and J usage is TRBJ2-2; D may be TRBD2 (6 bases). The V gene's germline CDR1 is SGHVT and CDR2 SQSDAQ. Trimming pared 8 bases from V and 2 bases from J, leaving 18 bases between. This CDR3 is built from 16 residues. CDR3: CASRSTGTHNTGELFF. The CDR3 nucleotides read TGTGCCAGCCGATCCACCGGGACTCATAACACCGGGGAGCTGTTTTTT.

Note on this clonotype: One junction end disagrees with the germline gene, perhaps due to a read error. The CDR3 region has the DNA TGTGCAAGCAGTTTAGGGCGGGAGGATGGGTTGGGGACCCAGTGCTTC. Translated, it gives CASSLGREDGLGTQCF. The J gene is TRBJ2-5, the V gene TRBV12-3 or TRBV12-4; 8 bases line up with TRBD2. This CDR3 spans 16 amino acids.

This clonotype was seen repeatedly, ten times or more. The chain recombines TRBV7-2 with TRBJ2-3; a possible D gene is TRBD2 (7 bases). CDR3 length equals 17 residues. Germline loops: CDR1 SGHTA, CDR2 FQGNSA. Trimming cost V 2 bases and J 2 bases, with 17 bases left between them. CDR3: CASSLQGRGRFTDTQYF. CDR3 nucleotides: TGTGCCAGCAGCTTACAGGGGCGGGGGCGCTTCACAGATACGCAGTATTTT.